These 28 T cell receptor beta chains were sequenced from one sample in a study of identical twins. TCRdb reanalysed the 5' RACE reads using MiXCR and keeps one entry per CDR3 protein. Of approximately 220,000 distinct CDR3 sequences in the sample, around 10% were seen once. The sequencing input was memory (CD45RO+) T cells sorted from blood. Receptors originate from a woman under 30 in good health.

The rearrangement links TRBV23-1 to TRBJ2-4; 7 bases agree with TRBD1. TRBV23-1 is an ORF, with its function uncertain. The ends lost 0 bases at V and 4 bases at J; junction bases unmatched: 3. This CDR3 has 15 residues. The CDR3 region has the DNA TGCGCCAGCAGTCAATCGGGCAGGGGGAAAAACATTCAGTACTTC. Translating it yields CASSQSGRGKNIQYF.

The table lists this clonotype with many counts. The V call is TRBV20-1, the J call TRBJ1-6; D is possibly TRBD1 (5 bases). The CDR3 is 13 amino acids. CDR1 is DFQATT and CDR2 is SNEGSKA in the germline V gene (reference sequence). CDR3 DNA: TGCGGAATCACCGGGGCCAATAATTCACCCCTCCACTTT. This encodes CGITGANNSPLHF.

This chain joins TRBV19 and TRBJ2-1, with TRBD2 matching over 14 bases. CDR1 and CDR2 from the germline V gene are LNHDA and SQIVND (reference sequence). The CDR3 is 15 amino acids. Losses at the gene ends were 4 bases for V and 8 bases for J; bases not matched to a gene: 4. This chain's CDR3 is CASSTGTSGRDEQFF. In DNA form, the CDR3 reads TGTGCCAGTAGTACTGGGACTAGCGGGAGAGATGAGCAGTTCTTC.

A word on this clonotype: The DNA is left out, because the CDR3 cannot be placed on it with certainty; the CDR3 is given as TCRdb lists it. V gene TRBV27 combines with J gene TRBJ2-3; the table's D call, TRBD1, has no DNA check behind it. The CDR3 sequence runs 14 residues, both termini included. Per germline, CDR1 MNHEY and CDR2 SMNVEV (reference sequence). The CDR3 protein is CASSFGAGADTQYF.

Only a few counts were recorded for this clonotype. This rearrangement joins TRBV20-1 to TRBJ1-1, with TRBD1 identical over 7 bases. J lost 3 bases, V lost 8 bases, and 3 bases had no gene match. CDR3 size: 11 residues. Germline CDR1 reads DFQATT; CDR2 reads SNEGSKA (reference sequence). The CDR3 sequence is CSTRGDTEAFF. CDR3 nucleotides: TGCAGTACCAGGGGGGACACTGAAGCTTTCTTT.

V and J are TRBV2 and TRBJ2-5; D is perhaps TRBD1 (6 bases). The germline CDR1 and CDR2 sequences are SNHLY and FYNNEI. The CDR3 contains 14 residues. The V end lost 5 bases, the J end lost 4 bases, and 14 bases lay between the germline ends. CDR3 in DNA: TGTGCCAGCAGTCGTGACAGAGGGGGAGAGACCCAGTACTTC. This translates into CASSRDRGGETQYF.

This clonotype showed up many times. CDR3 amino acids: CASSLGPTNEQFF. The DNA for the CDR3 is TGTGCCAGCTCACTGGGGCCTACTAATGAGCAGTTCTTC. The V gene is TRBV6-2 or TRBV6-3, the J gene TRBJ2-1, with D possibly matching TRBD1 (5 bases). CDR3 length equals 13 residues. Trimming shortened V by 8 bases and J by 7 bases, and 15 bases separated the two germline ends. Germline CDR1 is MNHEY and CDR2 is SVGEGT.

This clonotype appeared many times. The rearrangement uses TRBV4-3 and TRBJ2-3; a possible D gene is TRBD1 (5 bases). The CDR3 runs 13 residues. The germline gives CDR1 LGHNA, CDR2 YSLEER. V was cut by 4 bases and J by 4 bases, with 9 bases left in between. The CDR3 spells CASSPGAADTQYF. The CDR3 bases are TGCGCCAGCAGCCCTGGGGCGGCAGATACGCAGTATTTT.

This clonotype was seen more than once but under ten times. The CDR3 DNA reads TGCGCCAGCAGCTTGGAACAAGGGATCTACGAGCAGTACTTC. Translating it yields CASSLEQGIYEQYF. J is TRBJ2-7 and V is TRBV5-1, with unresolved D. With 0 bases removed from V and 3 bases from J, the gap between germline ends came to 10 bases. This CDR3 has 14 residues. Germline lookup yields CDR1 SGHRS and CDR2 YFSETQ. The complete variable domain, with remaining parts taken from reference TRBV5-1 and TRBJ2-7, reads KAGVTQTPRYLIKTRGQQVTLSCSPISGHRSVSWYQQTPGQGLQFLFEYFSETQRNKGNFPGRFSGRQFSNSRSEMNVSTLELGDSALYLCASSLEQGIYEQYFGPGTRLTVT.

V gene TRBV20-1 combines with J gene TRBJ2-7; D remains unclear. V lost 3 bases and J 0 bases, leaving 9 bases between the germline ends. Germline V lookup: CDR1 DFQATT, CDR2 SNEGSKA (reference sequence). CDR3 length: 13 amino acids. Here the CDR3 DNA reads TGCAGTGCTAGGCGCAGGATCTCCTACGAGCAGTACTTC. Protein: CSARRRISYEQYF.

This rearrangement joins TRBV11-3 to TRBJ1-1, with a possible D match to TRBD1 (5 bases). Trimming took 3 bases from V and 3 from J, leaving 14 bases between them. There are 15 residues in the CDR3. Looked up from germline, CDR1 is SGHNT and CDR2 is YENEEA. CDR3 region: CASSFVFRGDTEAFF. CDR3 in DNA: TGTGCCAGCAGCTTCGTTTTTAGAGGGGACACTGAAGCTTTCTTT. The full variable domain, with the rest looked up from reference TRBV11-3 and TRBJ1-1, is EAGVVQSPRYKIIEKKQPVAFWCNPISGHNTLYWYLQNLGQGPELLIRYENEEAVDDSQLPKDRFSAERLKGVDSTLKIQPAELGDSAVYLCASSFVFRGDTEAFFGQGTRLTVV.

The V and J genes are TRBV3-1 and TRBJ1-2; D gene ambiguous. Germline V gene sequence: CDR1 LGHDT, CDR2 YNNKEL (reference sequence). CDR3 size: 15 residues. Trimming took off 1 base at V and 3 bases at J, with 12 bases between the two ends. CDR3: CASSQGAQVDYGYTF. In DNA, the CDR3 is TGTGCCAGCAGCCAAGGGGCGCAGGTTGACTATGGCTACACCTTC.

The chain joins TRBV11-3 to TRBJ2-7; D is uncertain. CDR1 and CDR2 from the germline V gene are SGHNT and YENEEA. V gave up 3 bases and J gave up 1 base, with 13 bases separating them. This CDR3 has 15 residues. The CDR3 region has the DNA TGTGCCAGCAGCTTCTCTGGGGTTGGGTCCTACGAGCAGTACTTC. Translated: CASSFSGVGSYEQYF.

V gene TRBV20-1 combines with J gene TRBJ1-2, with D unclear. CDR1 is DFQATT, CDR2 SNEGSKA, per germline (reference sequence). V lost 3 bases, J lost 2 bases, and 7 bases lay in between. This CDR3 is 12 amino acids long. In DNA, the CDR3 is TGCAGTGCTAGTGAGGGAAACTATGGCTACACCTTC. It specifies CSASEGNYGYTF.

Many counts were recorded for this clonotype. The chain combines TRBV5-1 with TRBJ1-1; 8 positions agree with TRBD1. The CDR3 length is 15 residues. The V segment lost 5 bases and the J segment 1 base; nucleotides outside the gene matches: 7. CDR1 SGHRS and CDR2 YFSETQ come from the germline V gene. This chain's CDR3 is CASSPGDRRNTEAFF. The CDR3 bases are TGCGCCAGCAGTCCGGGGGACAGGAGGAACACTGAAGCTTTCTTT.

This clonotype was seen only a few times. The rearrangement uses TRBV20-1 and TRBJ2-3, with TRBD2 identical over 15 bases. Germline V gene data show CDR1 as DFQATT and CDR2 as SNEGSKA (reference sequence). Losses at the gene ends were 6 bases for V and 9 bases for J; bases not matched to a gene: 7. The CDR3 covers 14 residues. The CDR3 coding sequence is TGCAGTGCCGGACTAGCGGGGGGGCAAAGCACGCAGTATTTT. Protein product: CSAGLAGGQSTQYF.

This clonotype was seen only a few times. The chain uses TRBV5-1 and TRBJ2-7; possibly TRBD1 or TRBD2 for D (6 bases each). V lost 6 bases and J 3 bases, leaving 13 bases between the germline ends. Germline CDR1 SGHRS, CDR2 YFSETQ. The CDR3 contains 13 residues. CDR3 nucleotides: TGCGCCAGCAACTTAGGGGGAGGCTACGAGCAGTACTTC. Protein product: CASNLGGGYEQYF.

V gene TRBV18 combines with J gene TRBJ1-4, with D possibly TRBD1 on 6 matching bases. CDR3 length: 15 amino acids. Germline CDR1 and CDR2: KGHSH and LQKENI. The V gene lost 4 bases and the J gene lost 5 bases, with 14 bases spanning the gap. This chain's CDR3 is CASSLYRDPNEKLFF. CDR3 nucleotides: TGTGCCAGCTCACTGTACAGGGATCCGAATGAAAAACTGTTTTTT.

CDR3 residues: CASSYGTSQFF. DNA for the CDR3: TGTGCCAGCAGTTACGGGACTAGCCAGTTCTTC. This chain uses TRBV6-2 or TRBV6-3 with TRBJ2-1; TRBD2 agrees at 9 bases. The V gene's germline CDR1 is MNHEY and CDR2 SVGEGT. The CDR3 has 11 residues. J was trimmed by 13 bases and V by 2 bases; bases with no gene match: 0.

This clonotype was counted ten times or more. This chain links TRBV4-3 with TRBJ2-1; the D is unclear. Trimming stripped 0 bases from V and 0 bases from J, with 21 bases between. This CDR3 has 20 amino acids. Germline V gives CDR1 LGHNA, CDR2 YSLEER. Here the CDR3 DNA reads TGCGCCAGCAGCCAAGAGGTGACTCCCCCATACCTTAGCTCCTACAATGAGCAGTTCTTC. Residues: CASSQEVTPPYLSSYNEQFF.

This clonotype has a count of ten or more. This chain uses TRBV7-4 with TRBJ1-5, with no clear D. V lost 7 bases to trimming and J lost 8 bases, with 12 bases between them. Looked up from germline, CDR1 is SGHVT and CDR2 is SQSDAQ. The CDR3 contains 12 residues. The CDR3 DNA reads TGTGCCAGCAACCCGGACGTGGAGCCCCAGCATTTT. The encoded protein is CASNPDVEPQHF.

This clonotype was seen many times. The V call is TRBV7-2, the J call TRBJ2-3; D remains unclear. Germline CDR1 SGHTA, CDR2 FQGNSA. The CDR3 is made up of 13 amino acids. Trimming pared 5 bases from V and 2 bases from J, leaving 8 bases between. The CDR3 region is CASSHRATDTQYF. In DNA, the CDR3 is TGTGCCAGCAGCCACAGAGCCACAGATACGCAGTATTTT. The full variable domain, completed using reference TRBV7-2 and TRBJ2-3, is GAGVSQSPSNKVTEKGKDVELRCDPISGHTALYWYRQSLGQGLEFLIYFQGNSAPDKSGLPSDRFSAERTGGSVSTLTIQRTQQEDSAVYLCASSHRATDTQYFGPGTRLTVL.

The sample holds a few counts of this clonotype. This sequence joins TRBV5-1 and TRBJ1-1; D ambiguous. This CDR3 has 15 amino acids. The germline V gene encodes CDR1 SGHRS and CDR2 YFSETQ. V was cut by 0 bases and J by 1 base, with 10 bases left in between. DNA for the CDR3: TGCGCCAGCAGCTTGGGGACGGTGGGGAACACTGAAGCTTTCTTT. Translating gives CASSLGTVGNTEAFF.

Only a few counts were recorded for this clonotype. This chain connects TRBV12-3 or TRBV12-4 to TRBJ2-1; D perhaps matches TRBD2 (6 bases). V lost 5 bases to trimming and J lost 0 bases, with 11 bases between them. The length of the CDR3 is 15 residues. The CDR3 is CASSTGVPSYNEQFF. DNA of the CDR3: TGTGCCAGCAGTACGGGGGTACCCTCCTACAATGAGCAGTTCTTC.

The chain joins TRBV6-2 or TRBV6-3 to TRBJ2-7; unclear D gene. Trimming removed 2 bases from V and 1 base from J, with 6 bases in between. This CDR3 is 13 amino acids long. Looked up from germline, CDR1 is MNHEY and CDR2 is SVGEGT. The DNA of the CDR3 is TGTGCCAGCAGTTACGTCCGTTCCTACGAGCAGTACTTC. This codes for CASSYVRSYEQYF.

This clonotype appeared a few times. The chain employs TRBV5-6 and TRBJ1-2, with TRBD1 as a possible D gene (6 bases). The germline CDR1 and CDR2 sequences are SGHDT and YYEEEE. V lost 4 bases and J 7 bases, leaving 26 bases between the germline ends. The CDR3 extends over 17 amino acids. CDR3 region: CASSLGLKGTLEGGYTF. DNA of the CDR3: TGTGCCAGCAGCCTCGGCCTAAAAGGGACACTTGAGGGTGGCTACACCTTC.

The rearrangement uses TRBV2 and TRBJ2-7, with D possibly TRBD2 on 6 matching bases. CDR3 length: 14 amino acids. Looked up from germline, CDR1 is SNHLY and CDR2 is FYNNEI. With 6 bases removed from V and 0 bases from J, the gap between germline ends came to 12 bases. CDR3 coding DNA: TGTGCCAGCAGGCGGGACCCTGGCTCCTACGAGCAGTACTTC. This translates into CASRRDPGSYEQYF.

The rearrangement links TRBV20-1 to TRBJ2-5; 8 bases fit TRBD2. Unmatched junction bases numbered 9, after V lost 6 bases and J lost 6 bases. The CDR3 loop spans 13 amino acids. Germline-derived CDR1 and CDR2 are DFQATT and SNEGSKA (reference sequence). CDR3 amino acids: CSAEQAGAKTQYF. Written as DNA, the CDR3 is TGCAGTGCCGAACAAGCGGGGGCAAAGACCCAGTACTTC.